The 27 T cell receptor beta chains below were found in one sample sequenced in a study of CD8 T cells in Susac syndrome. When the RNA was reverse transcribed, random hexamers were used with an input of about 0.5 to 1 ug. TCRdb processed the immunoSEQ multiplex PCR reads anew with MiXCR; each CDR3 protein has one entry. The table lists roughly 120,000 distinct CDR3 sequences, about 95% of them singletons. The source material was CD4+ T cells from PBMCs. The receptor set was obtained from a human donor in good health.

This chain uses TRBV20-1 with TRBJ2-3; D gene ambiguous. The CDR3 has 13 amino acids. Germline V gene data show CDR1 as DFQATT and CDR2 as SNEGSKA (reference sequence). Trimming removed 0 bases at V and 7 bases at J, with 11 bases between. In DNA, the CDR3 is TGCAGTGCTAGAGATGGTGGTGATTATACGCAGTATTTT. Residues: CSARDGGDYTQYF.

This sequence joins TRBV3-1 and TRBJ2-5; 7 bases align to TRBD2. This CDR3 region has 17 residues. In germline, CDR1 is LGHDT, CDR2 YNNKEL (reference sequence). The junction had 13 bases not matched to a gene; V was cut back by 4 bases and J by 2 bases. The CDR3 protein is CASSPGVALAVQETQYF. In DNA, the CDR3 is TGTGCCAGCAGCCCCGGGGTGGCTCTAGCGGTACAAGAGACCCAGTACTTC.

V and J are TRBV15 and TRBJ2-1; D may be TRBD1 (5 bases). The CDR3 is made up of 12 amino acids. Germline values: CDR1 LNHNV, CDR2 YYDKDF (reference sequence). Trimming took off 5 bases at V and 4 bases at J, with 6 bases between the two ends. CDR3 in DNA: TGTGCCACCAGCCAGGGTTACAATGAGCAGTTCTTC. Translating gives CATSQGYNEQFF.

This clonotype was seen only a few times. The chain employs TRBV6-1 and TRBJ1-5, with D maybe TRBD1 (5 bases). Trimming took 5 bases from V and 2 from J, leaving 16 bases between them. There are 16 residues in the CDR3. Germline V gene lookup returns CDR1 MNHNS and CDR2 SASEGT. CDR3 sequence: CASSPDEGWGNQPQHF. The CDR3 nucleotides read TGTGCCAGCAGTCCCGATGAGGGGTGGGGCAATCAGCCCCAGCATTTT.

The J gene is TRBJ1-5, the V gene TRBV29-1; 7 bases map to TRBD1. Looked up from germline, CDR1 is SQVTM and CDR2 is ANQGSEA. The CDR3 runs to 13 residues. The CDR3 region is CSVNRGSNQPQHF. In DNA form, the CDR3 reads TGCAGTGTAAACAGGGGAAGCAATCAGCCCCAGCATTTT.

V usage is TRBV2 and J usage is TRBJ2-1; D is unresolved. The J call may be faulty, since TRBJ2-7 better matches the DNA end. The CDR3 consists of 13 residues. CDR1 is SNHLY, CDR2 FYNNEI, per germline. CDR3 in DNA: TGTGCCAGCAGTGGGACCGCGCGACTGGAGCAGTACTTC. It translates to CASSGTARLEQYF.

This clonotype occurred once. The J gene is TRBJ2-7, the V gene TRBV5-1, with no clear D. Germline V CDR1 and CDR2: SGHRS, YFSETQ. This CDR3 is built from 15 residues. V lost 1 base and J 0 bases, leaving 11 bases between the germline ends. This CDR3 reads CASSLSVGNSYEQYF. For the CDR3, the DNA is TGCGCCAGCAGCTTGTCAGTAGGGAACTCCTACGAGCAGTACTTC.

The CDR3 reads CASSQDLAGVADTQYF. In DNA, the CDR3 is TGCGCCAGCAGCCAAGATCTAGCGGGAGTTGCAGATACGCAGTATTTT. V gene TRBV4-3 combines with J gene TRBJ2-3; the match to TRBD2 covers 10 bases. With 0 bases clipped from V and 4 bases from J, the junction kept 4 bases outside the gene matches. CDR1 is LGHNA and CDR2 is YSLEER in the germline V gene. CDR3 length: 16 residues.

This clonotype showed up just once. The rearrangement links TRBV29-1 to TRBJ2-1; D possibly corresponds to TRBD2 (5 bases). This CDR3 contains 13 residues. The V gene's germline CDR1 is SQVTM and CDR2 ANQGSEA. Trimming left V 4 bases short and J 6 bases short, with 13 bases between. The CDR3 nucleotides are TGCAGCGTTGTTGAGGGCAGGCGCAATGAGCAGTTCTTC. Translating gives CSVVEGRRNEQFF.

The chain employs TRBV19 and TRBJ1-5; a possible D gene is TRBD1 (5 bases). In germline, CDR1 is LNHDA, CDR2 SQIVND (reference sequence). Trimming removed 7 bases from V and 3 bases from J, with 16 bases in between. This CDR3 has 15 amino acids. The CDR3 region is CASTRTGTPNQPQHF. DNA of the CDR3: TGTGCCAGTACCCGGACGGGGACGCCCAATCAGCCCCAGCATTTT.

In nucleotides, the CDR3 is TGTGCCAGCTCACCCGCTAGCCGAAACACAGATACGCAGTATTTT. Amino acids: CASSPASRNTDTQYF. V and J are TRBV18 and TRBJ2-3; TRBD2 is a possible D gene (5 bases). The length of the CDR3 is 15 residues. The V end lost 3 bases, the J end lost 2 bases, and 12 bases lay between the germline ends. Germline V gene sequence: CDR1 KGHSH, CDR2 LQKENI.

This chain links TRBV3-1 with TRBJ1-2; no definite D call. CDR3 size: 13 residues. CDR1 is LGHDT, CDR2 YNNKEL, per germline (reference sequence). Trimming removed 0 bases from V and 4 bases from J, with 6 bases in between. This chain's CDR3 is CASSQDLSYGYTF. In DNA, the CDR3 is TGTGCCAGCAGCCAAGATCTGTCCTATGGCTACACCTTC.

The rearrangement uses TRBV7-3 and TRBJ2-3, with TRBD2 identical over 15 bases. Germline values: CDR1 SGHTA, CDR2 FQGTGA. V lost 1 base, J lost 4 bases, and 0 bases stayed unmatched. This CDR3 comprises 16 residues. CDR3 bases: TGTGCCAGCAGCTTAAGGACTAGCGGGAGGGCAGATACGCAGTATTTT. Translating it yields CASSLRTSGRADTQYF.

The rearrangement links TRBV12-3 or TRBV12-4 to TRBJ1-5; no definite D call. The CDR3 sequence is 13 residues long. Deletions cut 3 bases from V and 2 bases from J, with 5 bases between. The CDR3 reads CASSLSGNQPQHF. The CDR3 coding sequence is TGTGCCAGCAGTTTGTCGGGCAATCAGCCCCAGCATTTT.

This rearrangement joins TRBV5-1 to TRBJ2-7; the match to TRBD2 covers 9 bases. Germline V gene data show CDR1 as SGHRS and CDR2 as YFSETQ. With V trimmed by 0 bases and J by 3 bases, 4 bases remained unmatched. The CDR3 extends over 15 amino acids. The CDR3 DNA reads TGCGCCAGCAGCTTGGTAGCGGGAGATAACTACGAGCAGTACTTC. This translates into CASSLVAGDNYEQYF.

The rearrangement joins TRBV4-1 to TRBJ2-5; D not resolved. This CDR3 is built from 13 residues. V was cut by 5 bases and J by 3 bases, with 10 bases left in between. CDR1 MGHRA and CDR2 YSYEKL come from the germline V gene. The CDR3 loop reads CASSGSKEETQYF. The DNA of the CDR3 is TGCGCCAGCAGCGGGTCCAAGGAAGAGACCCAGTACTTC.

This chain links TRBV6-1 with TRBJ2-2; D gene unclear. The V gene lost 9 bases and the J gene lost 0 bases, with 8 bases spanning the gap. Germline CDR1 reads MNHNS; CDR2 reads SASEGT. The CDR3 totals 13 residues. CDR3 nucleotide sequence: TGTGCCAGTGTTGAGACGAACACCGGGGAGCTGTTTTTT. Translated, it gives CASVETNTGELFF.

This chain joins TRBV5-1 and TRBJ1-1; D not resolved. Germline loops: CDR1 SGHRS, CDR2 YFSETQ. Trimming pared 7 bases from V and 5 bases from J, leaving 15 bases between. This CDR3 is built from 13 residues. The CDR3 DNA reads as TGCGCCAGCGCGACTTACTCTGAAACTGAAGCTTTCTTT. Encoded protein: CASATYSETEAFF. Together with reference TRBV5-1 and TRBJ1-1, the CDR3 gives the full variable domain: KAGVTQTPRYLIKTRGQQVTLSCSPISGHRSVSWYQQTPGQGLQFLFEYFSETQRNKGNFPGRFSGRQFSNSRSEMNVSTLELGDSALYLCASATYSETEAFFGQGTRLTVV.

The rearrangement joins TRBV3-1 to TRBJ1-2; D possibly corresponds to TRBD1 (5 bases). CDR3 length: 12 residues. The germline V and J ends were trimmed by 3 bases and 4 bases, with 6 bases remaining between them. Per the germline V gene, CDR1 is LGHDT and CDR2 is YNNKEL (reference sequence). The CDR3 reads CASSQDTYGYTF. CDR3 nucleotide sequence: TGTGCCAGCAGCCAGGACACCTATGGCTACACCTTC. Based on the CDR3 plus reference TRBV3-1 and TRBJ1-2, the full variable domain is DTAVSQTPKYLVTQMGNDKSIKCEQNLGHDTMYWYKQDSKKFLKIMFSYNNKELIINETVPNRFSPKSPDKAHLNLHINSLELGDSAVYFCASSQDTYGYTFGSGTRLTVV.

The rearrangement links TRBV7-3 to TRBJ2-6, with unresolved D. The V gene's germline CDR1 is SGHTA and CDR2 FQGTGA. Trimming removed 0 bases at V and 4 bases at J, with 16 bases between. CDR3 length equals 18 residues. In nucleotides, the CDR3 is TGTGCCAGCAGCTTAACGAATCCGGGTTGGGGAGGGGCCAACGTCCTGACTTTC. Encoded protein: CASSLTNPGWGGANVLTF.

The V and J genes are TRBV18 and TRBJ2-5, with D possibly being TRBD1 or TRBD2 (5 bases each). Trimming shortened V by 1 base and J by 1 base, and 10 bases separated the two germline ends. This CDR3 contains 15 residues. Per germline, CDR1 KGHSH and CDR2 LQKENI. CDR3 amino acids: CASSPLAGSQETQYF. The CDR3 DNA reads TGTGCCAGCTCACCACTGGCAGGGAGCCAAGAGACCCAGTACTTC. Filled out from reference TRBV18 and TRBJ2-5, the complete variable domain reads NAGVMQNPRHLVRRRGQEARLRCSPMKGHSHVYWYRQLPEEGLKFMVYLQKENIIDESGMPKERFSAEFPKEGPSILRIQQVVRGDSAAYFCASSPLAGSQETQYFGPGTRLLVL.

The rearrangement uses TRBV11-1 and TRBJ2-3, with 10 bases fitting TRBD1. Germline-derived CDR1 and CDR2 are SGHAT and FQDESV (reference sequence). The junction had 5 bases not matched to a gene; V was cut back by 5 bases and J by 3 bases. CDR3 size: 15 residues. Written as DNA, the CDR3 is TGTGCCAGCAGCGGAGGGACAGGGGTGACAGATACGCAGTATTTT. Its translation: CASSGGTGVTDTQYF.

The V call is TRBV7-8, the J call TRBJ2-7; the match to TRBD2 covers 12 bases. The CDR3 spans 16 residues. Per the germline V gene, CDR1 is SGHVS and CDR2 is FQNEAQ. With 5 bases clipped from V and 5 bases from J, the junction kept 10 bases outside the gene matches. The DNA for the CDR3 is TGTGCCAGCAGCCCTCTTTTGGGACTAGCGGGTAACGAGCAGTACTTC. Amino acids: CASSPLLGLAGNEQYF.

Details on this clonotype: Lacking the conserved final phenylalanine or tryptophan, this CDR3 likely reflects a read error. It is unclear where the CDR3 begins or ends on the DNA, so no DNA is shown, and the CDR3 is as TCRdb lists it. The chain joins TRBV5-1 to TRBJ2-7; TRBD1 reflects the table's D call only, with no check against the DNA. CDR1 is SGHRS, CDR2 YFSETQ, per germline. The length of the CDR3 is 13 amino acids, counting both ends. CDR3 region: CASSLKGPTYEQY.

CDR3 residues: CASSLGAGGSDEQYF. CDR3 nucleotides: TGTGCCAGCAGCTTAGGGGCGGGAGGTTCCGACGAGCAGTACTTC. V is TRBV7-9 and J is TRBJ2-7; TRBD2 agrees at 8 bases. CDR1 is SEHNR and CDR2 is FQNEAQ in the germline V gene (reference sequence). The length of the CDR3 is 15 residues. Trimming at V came to 1 base and at J to 5 bases, leaving 7 bases not matched to a gene. Variable domain in full (rest from reference TRBV7-9 and TRBJ2-7): DTGVSQNPRHKITKRGQNVTFRCDPISEHNRLYWYRQTLGQGPEFLTYFQNEAQLEKSRLLSDRFSAERPKGSFSTLEIQRTEQGDSAMYLCASSLGAGGSDEQYFGPGTRLTVT.

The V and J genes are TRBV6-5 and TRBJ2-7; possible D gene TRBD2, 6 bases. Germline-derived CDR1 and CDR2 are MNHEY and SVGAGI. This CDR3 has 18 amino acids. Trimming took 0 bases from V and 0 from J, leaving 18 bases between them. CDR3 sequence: CASSYSTPVHSGSYEQYF. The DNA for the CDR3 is TGTGCCAGCAGTTACTCGACTCCGGTTCATAGCGGCTCCTACGAGCAGTACTTC.

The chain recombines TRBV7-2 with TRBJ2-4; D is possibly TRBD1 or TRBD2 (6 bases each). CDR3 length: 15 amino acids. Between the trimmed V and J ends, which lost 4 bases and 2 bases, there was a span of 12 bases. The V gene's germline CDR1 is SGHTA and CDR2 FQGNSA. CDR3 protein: CASSSGDFSKNIQYF. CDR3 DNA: TGTGCCAGCAGCTCAGGGGACTTTTCCAAAAACATTCAGTACTTC.